Presented here are 25 T cell receptor beta chains from one specimen sequenced in a study of spatial heterogeneity in lung cancer (dated by TCRdb to the late 2010s). Library method: 5' RACE. TCRdb records NextSeq 500 as the sequencer. Using fastp at Q25 and MiXCR, TCRdb reprocessed the public reads and kept productive beta chains. A single entry per CDR3 protein holds the most common genes and DNA from its merged rows. This sample comprises around 48,000 distinct CDR3 sequences, roughly 5% of them detected only once. Of the sample, around 10% is held by the ten largest clones. The time point tag for this specimen amounts to: sample taken at primary tumor resection. TCR sequencing used whole RNA extracted from tumor and nontumor lung tissue, or from cryopreserved PBMC samples, without cell sorting. Sequenced here: PBMCs, sampled at surgery. Every receptor here comes from a male donor with early-stage non-small cell lung cancer.

This clonotype was detected ten times or more. This rearrangement joins TRBV24-1 to TRBJ2-1, with 7 bases that match TRBD1. The CDR3 has 15 amino acids. V shed 4 bases, J shed 3 bases, and the junction held 5 bases outside the gene matches. In germline, CDR1 is KGHDR, CDR2 SFDVKD. CDR3 in DNA: TGTGCCACCAGTGACCGACAGGGCCTCTACAATGAGCAGTTCTTC. Protein sequence: CATSDRQGLYNEQFF.

This clonotype was counted at least ten times. The J gene is TRBJ1-2, the V gene TRBV20-1; D may be TRBD1 (5 bases). Trimming took 1 base from V and 2 from J, leaving 5 bases between them. Germline V gene sequence: CDR1 DFQATT, CDR2 SNEGSKA (reference sequence). This CDR3 region has 12 residues. The DNA for the CDR3 is TGCAGTGCTAGAGGACAGAACTATGGCTACACCTTC. This translates into CSARGQNYGYTF.

This clonotype was counted at least ten times. A read error may produce the germline difference seen at one junction end. The V call is TRBV5-4, the J call TRBJ1-5, with TRBD1 matching 8 bases. The CDR3 is made up of 12 amino acids. Germline CDR1 is SGHNT and CDR2 is YYREEE (reference sequence). CDR3 nucleotides: TGTGCCAGCAGCAACGCCGGACAGGGAAGTACCTTT. Amino acids: CASSNAGQGSTF.

This clonotype came up many times. This chain connects TRBV3-1 to TRBJ1-5; D is ambiguous. Between the trimmed V and J ends, which lost 1 base and 3 bases, there was a span of 7 bases. In germline, CDR1 is LGHDT, CDR2 YNNKEL (reference sequence). This CDR3 has 14 amino acids. CDR3 residues: CASSQAADNQPQHF. The CDR3 coding sequence is TGTGCCAGCAGCCAAGCAGCAGACAATCAGCCCCAGCATTTT.

This clonotype appeared many times. The chain has TRBV20-1 and TRBJ2-3, with 10 positions matching TRBD2. V shed 5 bases, J shed 3 bases, and the junction held 2 bases outside the gene matches. CDR1 DFQATT and CDR2 SNEGSKA come from the germline V gene (reference sequence). The CDR3 length is 13 residues. In DNA form, the CDR3 reads TGCAGTGCTCCGACTAGCGGGACAGATACGCAGTATTTT. Protein sequence: CSAPTSGTDTQYF.

In this sample, this clonotype turned up many times. The J gene is TRBJ2-7, the V gene TRBV7-9; perhaps D is TRBD1 or TRBD2 (5 bases each). The CDR3 length is 13 residues. Germline CDR1 reads SEHNR; CDR2 reads FQNEAQ (reference sequence). Trimming took off 3 bases at V and 2 bases at J, with 8 bases between the two ends. The CDR3 spells CASSFLGPYEQYF. CDR3 sequence (DNA): TGTGCCAGCAGCTTTTTGGGACCCTACGAGCAGTACTTC.

Many counts were recorded for this clonotype. The chain joins TRBV11-2 to TRBJ1-2; 9 nucleotides match TRBD1. This CDR3 has 16 residues. From germline, CDR1 is SGHAT and CDR2 FQNNGV. The J segment lost 4 bases and the V segment lost 0 bases, leaving 6 bases of the junction unmatched. The CDR3: CASSLDSGTGSYGYTF. CDR3 in DNA: TGTGCCAGCAGCTTAGATTCCGGGACAGGGAGCTATGGCTACACCTTC.

This clonotype turned up a few times. The chain recombines TRBV7-2 with TRBJ2-1; tentatively, D is TRBD2 (5 bases). This CDR3 contains 14 residues. Per the germline V gene, CDR1 is SGHTA and CDR2 is FQGNSA. V gave up 3 bases and J gave up 4 bases, with 10 bases separating them. The CDR3 nucleotides read TGTGCCAGCAGCTTCCGGACTGCTTACAATGAGCAGTTCTTC. As protein: CASSFRTAYNEQFF.

This clonotype has ten or more counts. The chain uses TRBV18 and TRBJ1-1; TRBD1 aligns across 8 bases. V gave up 6 bases and J gave up 3 bases; unmatched junction bases: 6. Germline-derived CDR1 and CDR2 are KGHSH and LQKENI. This CDR3 has 14 amino acids. CDR3 sequence (DNA): TGTGCCAGCTCGAGGGACAGGACGGACACTGAAGCTTTCTTT. Its protein product is CASSRDRTDTEAFF.

This clonotype was detected ten times or more. The rearrangement uses TRBV11-2 and TRBJ2-1; 14 nucleotides align to TRBD2. The length of the CDR3 is 19 residues. With 1 base clipped from V and 5 bases from J, the junction kept 10 bases outside the gene matches. Germline assignment: CDR1 SGHAT and CDR2 FQNNGV. CDR3 residues: CASSLVGLAGVHGDNEQFF. The CDR3 DNA sequence: TGTGCCAGCAGCTTAGTGGGACTAGCGGGAGTACACGGGGACAATGAGCAGTTCTTC.

This chain connects TRBV6-1 to TRBJ2-2; tentative D call: TRBD2 (5 bases). The CDR3 consists of 13 residues. Between the trimmed V and J ends, which lost 2 bases and 7 bases, there was a span of 8 bases. Germline loops: CDR1 MNHNS, CDR2 SASEGT. The CDR3 sequence is CASSERGIGELFF. CDR3 coding DNA: TGTGCCAGCAGTGAACGGGGAATCGGGGAGCTGTTTTTT.

This clonotype was seen repeatedly, ten times or more. The genes are TRBV12-3 or TRBV12-4 and TRBJ1-2; D unclear. The ends were cut back, 7 bases at V and 8 bases at J, with 20 bases in the middle. The CDR3 contains 14 residues. The chain's CDR3 is CASKREGGIGGYTF. The CDR3 DNA sequence: TGTGCCAGCAAAAGAGAGGGAGGGATCGGGGGCTACACCTTC.

This clonotype turned up a few times. The chain carries TRBV30 and TRBJ2-7, with D possibly being TRBD1 or TRBD2 (5 bases each). The V end lost 2 bases, the J end lost 5 bases, and 19 bases lay between the germline ends. Germline V gives CDR1 GTSNPN, CDR2 SVGIG (reference sequence). CDR3 length equals 15 residues. CDR3 in amino acids: CAWSHFRARDHEQYF. In DNA, the CDR3 is TGTGCCTGGAGTCATTTCCGAGCCCGGGACCACGAGCAGTACTTC.

This clonotype was observed at least ten times. One end of the junction varies from germline; a read error may be responsible. The chain links TRBV7-7 to TRBJ2-1; D is perhaps TRBD2 (6 bases). The CDR3 has 13 amino acids. Germline values: CDR1 SSHAT, CDR2 FNYEAQ (reference sequence). CDR3 region: CASSGPGTAEQFF. The CDR3 bases are TGTGCTAGCAGCGGGCCAGGGACGGCTGAGCAGTTCTTC.

Only a few counts were recorded for this clonotype. The J gene is TRBJ2-7, the V gene TRBV5-1; 9 bases agree with TRBD1. Germline V lookup: CDR1 SGHRS, CDR2 YFSETQ. The CDR3 length is 14 residues. Unmatched junction bases numbered 1, after V lost 0 bases and J lost 3 bases. CDR3 residues: CASSLGTGVYEQYF. DNA for the CDR3: TGCGCCAGCAGCTTGGGGACAGGGGTCTACGAGCAGTACTTC.

In its sample, this clonotype was seen many times. The rearrangement links TRBV20-1 to TRBJ2-2; D might be TRBD1 (6 bases). CDR3 length: 14 amino acids. Trimming pared 6 bases from V and 7 bases from J, leaving 18 bases between. Germline loops: CDR1 DFQATT, CDR2 SNEGSKA (reference sequence). The CDR3 coding sequence is TGCAGTGCCAGGAGCACAGGGACGGACGGGGAGCTGTTTTTT. Amino acid sequence: CSARSTGTDGELFF.

At least ten counts were recorded for this clonotype. The rearrangement joins TRBV6-2 or TRBV6-3 to TRBJ2-3, with D possibly being TRBD2 (6 bases). Per the germline V gene, CDR1 is MNHEY and CDR2 is SVGEGT. This CDR3 region has 17 residues. V lost 6 bases and J lost 7, with 26 bases in between. The CDR3: CASSSGGTPRGANTQYF. Here the CDR3 DNA reads TGTGCCAGCAGCAGCGGAGGGACGCCCCGTGGGGCAAATACGCAGTATTTT.

This clonotype has a count of ten or more. This chain connects TRBV7-2 to TRBJ2-3, with a possible D match to TRBD1 (5 bases). V lost 4 bases and J lost 5, with 10 bases in between. This CDR3 contains 13 residues. The germline V gene encodes CDR1 SGHTA and CDR2 FQGNSA. Here the CDR3 DNA reads TGTGCCAGCAGCTCGAACCAGGGAGATACGCAGTATTTT. Protein: CASSSNQGDTQYF.

This clonotype appeared a few times. The chain has TRBV18 and TRBJ2-2; 7 bases agree with TRBD1. The CDR3 runs to 15 residues. Unmatched junction bases numbered 3, after V lost 1 base and J lost 4 bases. Germline V CDR1 and CDR2: KGHSH, LQKENI. The CDR3 DNA follows: TGTGCCAGCTCACCACGGACAGGTGCCACCGGGGAGCTGTTTTTT. It yields the protein CASSPRTGATGELFF.

The sample holds many counts of this clonotype. Here the CDR3 reads CASSLGTQQETQYF. The DNA for the CDR3 is TGTGCCAGCAGCTTGGGTACCCAACAAGAGACCCAGTACTTC. The chain combines TRBV7-8 with TRBJ2-5; no clear D gene. The CDR3 is 14 residues long. The germline CDR1 and CDR2 sequences are SGHVS and FQNEAQ. V lost 3 bases to trimming and J lost 2 bases, with 10 bases between them.

This clonotype is classed as medium-sized. In nucleotides, the CDR3 is TGTGCCAGCAGCCAAAAAACGTTTAGGCAGTTCTTC. Translated: CASSQKTFRQFF. The chain links TRBV3-1 to TRBJ2-1, with D unresolved. V gave up 2 bases and J gave up 12 bases, with 11 bases separating them. The CDR3 runs 12 residues. CDR1 and CDR2 from the germline V gene are LGHDT and YNNKEL (reference sequence).

This clonotype has a handful of counts. The J gene is TRBJ2-7, the V gene TRBV12-3 or TRBV12-4, with 11 bases aligning to TRBD2. The CDR3 contains 15 residues. V trimming: 4 bases; J trimming: 4 bases; junction bases outside the gene matches: 6. The CDR3 nucleotides are TGTGCCAGCAGTTCCTCTAGCGGGAGGACATACGAGCAGTACTTC. Residues: CASSSSSGRTYEQYF.

There are many counts of this clonotype. The chain joins TRBV2 to TRBJ2-6, with D possibly being TRBD1 (6 bases). V was trimmed by 8 bases and J by 2 bases, leaving 13 bases between them. CDR1 and CDR2 from the germline V gene are SNHLY and FYNNEI. This CDR3 has 15 amino acids. The CDR3 DNA sequence: TGTGCCAGCGCCTTACAGGGAACTGGGGCCAACGTCCTGACTTTC. It encodes CASALQGTGANVLTF.

At least ten counts were recorded for this clonotype. The chain is built from TRBV6-6 and TRBJ2-5; the match to TRBD2 covers 11 bases. J gave up 7 bases and V 5 bases, and 6 bases lay outside the gene matches. CDR1 is MNHNY, CDR2 SVGAGI, per germline (reference sequence). CDR3 length equals 14 residues. CDR3 nucleotide sequence: TGTGCCAGCAGTCCGGGGACTAGCGGCTTGACCCAGTACTTC. Residues: CASSPGTSGLTQYF.

The sample holds many counts of this clonotype. This chain joins TRBV6-5 and TRBJ1-6, with D unclear. Germline V CDR1 and CDR2: MNHEY, SVGAGI. Between the trimmed V and J ends, which lost 3 bases and 0 bases, there was a span of 6 bases. The CDR3 is 15 residues long. The CDR3 is CASSYSSSYNSPLHF. The CDR3 bases are TGTGCCAGCAGTTATAGCAGCTCCTATAATTCACCCCTCCACTTT.